This entry concerns a single TCR beta chain. This entry is derived from a study of shared clonotypes between healthy human individuals. The germline gives CDR1 GTSNPN, CDR2 SVGIG (reference sequence). The V end lost 2 bases, the J end lost 0 bases, and 13 bases lay between the germline ends. CDR3 size: 15 residues. Sequencing used immunoSEQ multiplex PCR; TCRdb keeps in-frame clones, though not all of them. Here the sample spans some 1,100,000 clones, roughly 74% being singletons. The chain employs TRBV30 and TRBJ2-5; tentative D call: TRBD1 (6 bases). The sample taken for sequencing was memory CD4+ T cells from PBMCs. As for subset: CD45RA-negative fraction. The clonotype originates from a young man in good health. Some clones in this sample may be carry-over from other donors' samples. The CDR3 protein is CAWSQGQWYQETQYF. The CDR3, as DNA: TGTGCCTGGAGTCAGGGACAATGGTACCAAGAGACCCAGTACTTC.